The next 12 T cell receptor beta chains were all read from a single sample in a study of T cell responses to AZD1222 COVID-19 vaccine. Clones were read by immunoSEQ multiplex PCR, and TCRdb kept only the in-frame ones, dropping some. The profile covers around 60,000 clones, with around nine tenths appearing a single time and more than 6% taken by the ten largest. Source: peripheral blood, taken 28 days after the second dose of the MenACWY control vaccine. Source of these receptors: an adult who received the MenACWY meningococcal vaccine as a control.

The rearrangement links TRBV12-3 or TRBV12-4 to TRBJ2-1; unclear D gene. CDR3 length: 13 residues. V was clipped by 2 bases and J by 10 bases, with 12 bases between them. CDR3 in amino acids: CASSLLSAQEQFF. The CDR3 region has the DNA TGTGCCAGCAGTTTACTGTCGGCTCAGGAGCAGTTCTTC.

The chain recombines TRBV9 with TRBJ1-3; D gene uncertain. This CDR3 contains 14 residues. V was pared by 0 bases and J by 2 bases, with 6 bases between. Germline values: CDR1 SGDLS, CDR2 YYNGEE. The CDR3 reads CASSVDWPGNTIYF. CDR3 DNA sequence: TGTGCCAGCAGCGTAGATTGGCCTGGAAACACCATATATTTT.

This clone was observed a handful of times. The CDR3 DNA reads as TGTGCCAGTACCGCTTCGACAGGGGCTAGGCAGTTCTTC. Residues: CASTASTGARQFF. The chain employs TRBV19 and TRBJ2-1; 8 bases match TRBD1. Trimming removed 7 bases from V and 12 bases from J; junction bases left unmatched: 11. From germline, CDR1 is LNHDA and CDR2 SQIVND (reference sequence). The CDR3 sequence is 13 residues long.

This clone was seen once. The chain is built from TRBV9 and TRBJ2-1; D gene uncertain. Germline loops: CDR1 SGDLS, CDR2 YYNGEE. The CDR3 spans 15 residues. Deletions cut 0 bases from V and 8 bases from J, with 15 bases between. CDR3: CASSVVPRSADEQFF. CDR3 in DNA: TGTGCCAGCAGCGTAGTTCCTAGATCGGCGGATGAGCAGTTCTTC.

The J gene is TRBJ1-5, the V gene TRBV27; possibly TRBD1 for D (6 bases). This CDR3 has 15 residues. CDR1 and CDR2 from the germline V gene are MNHEY and SMNVEV (reference sequence). V gave up 5 bases and J gave up 0 bases, with 11 bases separating them. CDR3 nucleotides: TGTGCCAGCAGTACAGGGTCAGGTAGCAATCAGCCCCAGCATTTT. This encodes CASSTGSGSNQPQHF.

The V call is TRBV6-5, the J call TRBJ1-3; TRBD1 matches 9 bases. J gave up 2 bases and V 6 bases, and 5 bases lay outside the gene matches. The germline gives CDR1 MNHEY, CDR2 SVGAGI. The CDR3 covers 15 residues. The CDR3 DNA follows: TGTGCCAGCAGAGTAGACAGGGGGACTGGAAACACCATATATTTT. This translates into CASRVDRGTGNTIYF.

The V call is TRBV28, the J call TRBJ2-6, with D hard to call. Germline V gene lookup returns CDR1 MDHEN and CDR2 SYDVKM. The CDR3 runs to 15 residues. Trimming took off 1 base at V and 1 base at J, with 5 bases between the two ends. CDR3 amino acids: CASSLYRSGANVLTF. CDR3 bases: TGTGCCAGCAGTTTATACCGATCTGGGGCCAACGTCCTGACTTTC.

The chain links TRBV7-9 to TRBJ1-4, with D possibly being TRBD1 (6 bases). CDR3 length equals 13 residues. Germline V lookup: CDR1 SEHNR, CDR2 FQNEAQ (reference sequence). V lost 6 bases to trimming and J lost 8 bases, with 13 bases between them. The CDR3 loop reads CASSWGPQEKLFF. CDR3 sequence (DNA): TGTGCCAGCAGTTGGGGGCCCCAAGAAAAACTGTTTTTT.

The chain carries TRBV5-1 and TRBJ2-1; D call uncertain. Trimming shortened V by 0 bases and J by 5 bases, and 9 bases separated the two germline ends. The CDR3 has 14 residues. The germline gives CDR1 SGHRS, CDR2 YFSETQ. CDR3 amino acids: CASSLGHKNNEQFF. The DNA for the CDR3 is TGCGCCAGCAGCTTGGGACACAAGAACAATGAGCAGTTCTTC.

The chain is built from TRBV6-5 and TRBJ2-7; either TRBD1 or TRBD2 may fit D (7 bases each). CDR1 and CDR2 from the germline V gene are MNHEY and SVGAGI. Trimming removed 6 bases at V and 5 bases at J, with 17 bases between. This CDR3 has 14 amino acids. In nucleotides, the CDR3 is TGTGCCAGCAGCCTTCCAGGGGGAGGGGACGAGCAGTACTTC. It is translated as CASSLPGGGDEQYF.

This clone has only a few counts. This rearrangement joins TRBV6-5 to TRBJ2-2; 8 nucleotides agree with TRBD2. The CDR3 has 14 amino acids. Germline CDR1 and CDR2: MNHEY and SVGAGI. Trimming took 8 bases from V and 7 from J; bases not matched to a gene: 9. The chain's CDR3 is CASCAREGVGELFF. The CDR3, as DNA: TGTGCCAGCTGCGCCCGGGAGGGTGTCGGGGAGCTGTTTTTT.

The rearrangement joins TRBV6-2 or TRBV6-3 to TRBJ2-7, with 7 bases matching TRBD2. The V segment lost 2 bases and the J segment 3 bases; nucleotides outside the gene matches: 10. CDR1 MNHEY and CDR2 SVGEGT come from the germline V gene. The CDR3 covers 16 residues. The CDR3 loop is CASSYELGGLGYEQYF. The CDR3 nucleotides are TGTGCCAGCAGTTACGAGTTGGGAGGACTAGGCTACGAGCAGTACTTC.